The entry below describes one TCR beta chain. Its specificity is unknown. Data came from immunoSEQ multiplex PCR; TCRdb stores just in-frame clones and leaves some out. The sample shows approximately 83,000 clones, about 84% of them seen only once. Cohort: HPV-negative, locally advanced oral cavity squamous cell carcinoma patients. This sample was included in a study of neoadjuvant anti-PD-1 for oral cavity cancer. Findings of the study overall: Higher pretreatment Treg/Th17 ratios tracked higher pretreatment blood clonality.

The length of the CDR3 is 11 residues. V was trimmed by 5 bases and J by 3 bases, leaving 5 bases between them. Germline V gives CDR1 MNHNS, CDR2 SASEGT. The V and J genes are TRBV6-1 and TRBJ2-7; no firm D call. This sequence was found in a person between 40 and 85 years old with oral cavity squamous cell carcinoma. Sequenced here: PBMCs, sampled before nivolumab (anti-PD-1) treatment. The CDR3 bases are TGTGCCAGCAGTTTAGGCTACGAGCAGTACTTC. Residues: CASSLGYEQYF.